A selection of T cell receptor beta chains follows, all from one sample in a study of shared clonotypes between healthy human individuals. Libraries were prepared by immunoSEQ multiplex PCR; TCRdb keeps only in-frame clonotypes and omits some of them. The repertoire holds about 2.3 million clones, with about 90% as singletons. The sample consisted of naive CD4+ T cells from PBMCs. All receptors derive from a man younger than 35 in good health. Some clones in this sample may be carry-over from other donors' samples. Both conserved end residues are part of each CDR3. D genes are given only for firm matches. Some rows mark clone size as missing; the rest say once, few, many or name a class of expanded clone.

j_gene	v_gene	abundance	d_gene	CDR3aa	CDR3nt
TRBJ2-3	TRBV7-2	-	TRBD2	CASSPRGGGRDTQYF	TGTGCCAGCAGTCCACGGGGGGGAGGTCGAGATACGCAGTATTTT
TRBJ2-5	TRBV7-9	-	-	CASSLAEKTQYF	TGTGCCAGCAGCTTAGCTGAGAAGACCCAGTACTTC
TRBJ2-1	TRBV18	-	TRBD2	CASSPSTSGRYNEQFF	TGTGCCAGCTCACCTTCGACTAGCGGGAGGTACAATGAGCAGTTCTTC
TRBJ2-7	TRBV7-2	-	TRBD2	CASSLAAGLAEAYEQYF	TGTGCCAGCAGCTTAGCCGCAGGACTAGCGGAAGCCTACGAGCAGTACTTC
TRBJ2-1	TRBV5-6	-	-	CASSLGTAYNEQFF	TGTGCCAGCAGCTTGGGGACAGCCTACAATGAGCAGTTCTTC
TRBJ2-7	TRBV29-1	-	TRBD2	CSVEDQSSGSGRQYF	TGCAGCGTTGAAGACCAGTCTAGCGGGAGTGGAAGGCAGTACTTC
TRBJ2-2	TRBV29-1	-	-	CSVAPENTGELFF	TGCAGCGTTGCCCCGGAGAACACCGGGGAGCTGTTTTTT
TRBJ1-2	TRBV7-3	-	-	CASSSGLGYTF	TGTGCCAGCAGCTCGGGGTTAGGCTACACCTTC
TRBJ1-1	TRBV29-1	-	-	CSPRKSNTEAFF	TGCAGCCCACGAAAGTCGAACACTGAAGCTTTCTTT
TRBJ1-2	TRBV6-1	-	-	CASSVHRVGYGYTF	TGTGCCAGCAGTGTCCACAGGGTGGGCTATGGCTACACCTTC
TRBJ2-7	TRBV6-6	-	-	CASSPAHEQYF	TGTGCCAGCAGTCCCGCCCACGAGCAGTACTTC
TRBJ1-6	TRBV30	-	-	CAWSPLKNNSPLHF	TGTGCCTGGAGTCCCCTGAAGAATAATTCACCCCTCCACTTT
TRBJ2-1	TRBV5-1	-	TRBD2	CASSYLLAGGWNEQFF	TGCGCCAGCAGCTATCTACTAGCGGGAGGTTGGAATGAGCAGTTCTTC
TRBJ2-5	TRBV28	-	-	CASSPGSQTQYF	TGTGCCAGCAGTCCGGGTTCACAGACCCAGTACTTC
TRBJ1-2	TRBV28	once	-	CASSYRPHYGYTF	TGTGCCAGCAGTTATCGGCCTCACTATGGCTACACCTTC
TRBJ1-1	TRBV7-6	-	TRBD1	CASSLGQGGMNTEAFF	TGTGCCAGCAGCTTAGGTCAGGGGGGGATGAACACTGAAGCTTTCTTT
TRBJ2-2	TRBV6-1	few	TRBD2	CASRTSGDTGELFF	TGTGCCAGCAGGACTAGCGGGGACACCGGGGAGCTGTTTTTT
TRBJ2-3	TRBV7-3	-	TRBD2	CASSLTPGLAGDTQYF	TGTGCCAGCAGCTTAACCCCGGGACTAGCTGGAGATACGCAGTATTTT
TRBJ2-3	TRBV28	-	-	CASSTTVGLDTQYF	TGTGCCAGCAGTACGACAGTAGGTCTGGATACGCAGTATTTT
TRBJ2-1	TRBV6-5	once	-	CASSSEGTVAYNEQFF	TGTGCCAGCAGTTCAGAGGGGACCGTCGCCTACAATGAGCAGTTCTTC
TRBJ2-3	TRBV25-1	once	TRBD1	CASSGGQGITDTQYF	TGTGCCAGCAGTGGGGGACAGGGGATCACAGATACGCAGTATTTT
TRBJ2-4	TRBV28	-	TRBD1	CASRPTGVDIQYF	TGTGCCAGCAGACCGACAGGGGTGGACATTCAGTACTTC
TRBJ2-1	TRBV28	-	TRBD2	CASSLPGLASSYNEQFF	TGTGCCAGCAGTTTACCCGGACTAGCGAGCTCCTACAATGAGCAGTTCTTC
TRBJ2-2	TRBV10-2	-	TRBD1	CASVRDRDTGELFF	TGCGCCAGCGTCCGGGACAGGGACACCGGGGAGCTGTTTTTT
TRBJ1-3	TRBV28	few	-	CASLRPLGNTIYF	TGTGCCAGCCTAAGGCCCCTCGGAAACACCATATATTTT
TRBJ1-3	TRBV7-9	-	TRBD1	CASSPRDRGSGNTIYF	TGTGCCAGCAGCCCCCGGGACAGGGGGTCGGGAAACACCATATATTTT
TRBJ2-1	TRBV14	-	TRBD2	CASSQGLAGGGNEQFF	TGTGCCAGCAGCCAAGGGTTAGCGGGAGGAGGCAATGAGCAGTTCTTC
TRBJ2-3	TRBV7-2	-	-	CASSYPFGPGDTQYF	TGTGCCAGCAGCTACCCCTTCGGTCCCGGAGATACGCAGTATTTT
TRBJ1-3	TRBV28	-	-	CASSSQGAGNTIYF	TGTGCCAGCAGTTCACAGGGAGCTGGAAACACCATATATTTT
TRBJ2-3	TRBV5-1	-	TRBD2	CASSLAGGPTDTQYF	TGCGCCAGCAGCCTAGCGGGAGGGCCTACAGATACGCAGTATTTT
TRBJ2-2	TRBV10-3	-	TRBD2	CAVSQGTSNTGELFF	TGTGCCGTCTCCCAAGGGACTAGCAACACCGGGGAGCTGTTTTTT
TRBJ2-7	TRBV6-5	-	-	CASSYRSRTAPLEQYF	TGTGCCAGCAGTTATAGGTCTAGGACAGCGCCGTTGGAGCAGTACTTC
TRBJ2-1	TRBV5-4	-	TRBD2	CASSLKTGTRYNEQFF	TGTGCCAGCAGCTTGAAGACTGGGACTAGATACAATGAGCAGTTCTTC
TRBJ1-5	TRBV6-1	-	-	CASRGPMYSNQPQHF	TGTGCCAGCAGGGGACCGATGTATAGCAATCAGCCCCAGCATTTT
TRBJ2-7	TRBV7-3	-	-	CASAPGAPYEQYF	TGTGCCAGCGCGCCAGGAGCCCCCTACGAGCAGTACTTC
TRBJ1-1	TRBV5-8	-	-	CASSLAWVNTEAFF	TGTGCCAGCAGCTTGGCATGGGTGAACACTGAAGCTTTCTTT
TRBJ2-1	TRBV5-4	-	TRBD2	CASSFSGRVEQFF	TGTGCCAGCAGCTTTAGCGGGAGGGTTGAGCAGTTCTTC
TRBJ1-4	TRBV15	-	-	CATSRETGLNEKLFF	TGTGCCACCAGCAGAGAGACAGGTCTTAATGAAAAACTGTTTTTT
TRBJ2-1	TRBV7-9	-	-	CASSFNEQFF	TGTGCCAGCAGCTTCAATGAGCAGTTCTTC
TRBJ2-5	TRBV25-1	-	-	CASSYREGETQYF	TGTGCCAGCAGCTACCGTGAAGGAGAGACCCAGTACTTC
TRBJ1-2	TRBV2	-	-	CASIPGGKFGYTF	TGTGCCAGCATCCCTGGGGGGAAGTTTGGCTACACCTTC
TRBJ2-5	TRBV5-1	-	TRBD1	CASSSRTGYQETQYF	TGCGCCAGCAGCTCCAGGACAGGTTACCAAGAGACCCAGTACTTC